Listed below are T cell receptor beta chains from one sample, sequenced in a study of radiotherapy plus CTLA-4 blockade in lung cancer. Measured with immunoSEQ multiplex PCR; TCRdb has only the in-frame clones, and not every one. In the table there are tens of thousands of clones, approximately 80% of which are singletons. Sample: peripheral blood, taken from a patient treated with radiotherapy plus ipilimumab. These receptors were taken from a human donor with non-small cell lung cancer who had stable disease on radiotherapy plus ipilimumab. Each CDR3 is given without its conserved first and last residue. Clone size is stated in some rows and not others, as once, few, many or a class when expanded.

J gene: TRBJ1-4
clone size: once
CDR3 length: 17
V gene: TRBV7-6
CDR3 protein: ASSLPSTTGALLNEKLF

J gene: TRBJ1-2
clone size: NA
CDR3 length: 11
V gene: TRBV10-1
CDR3 protein: ASSESGRAGYT

J gene: TRBJ1-6
clone size: few
CDR3 length: 15
V gene: TRBV18
CDR3 protein: ASSPSTASSYNSPLH

J gene: TRBJ1-4
clone size: NA
CDR3 length: 13
V gene: TRBV7-9
CDR3 protein: ASSPPRGVGEKLF

J gene: TRBJ2-1
clone size: NA
CDR3 length: 12
V gene: TRBV11-3
CDR3 protein: ASSYQGIYNEQF

J gene: TRBJ1-2
clone size: NA
CDR3 length: 10
V gene: TRBV29-1
CDR3 protein: SVGAGDYGYT

J gene: TRBJ1-2
clone size: NA
CDR3 length: 11
V gene: TRBV7-3
CDR3 protein: ASSRSANYGYT

J gene: TRBJ1-3
clone size: NA
CDR3 length: 14
V gene: TRBV6-1
CDR3 protein: ASSEVQGAAGNTIY

J gene: TRBJ1-2
clone size: NA
CDR3 length: 12
V gene: TRBV19
CDR3 protein: ASRATGVNYGYT

J gene: TRBJ1-4
clone size: NA
CDR3 length: 17
V gene: TRBV4-2
CDR3 protein: ASSQVSGGASSGGEKLF

J gene: TRBJ1-2
clone size: few
CDR3 length: 12
V gene: TRBV19
CDR3 protein: ASRYRDRNYGYT

J gene: TRBJ2-7
clone size: NA
CDR3 length: 12
V gene: TRBV6-1
CDR3 protein: ASRTGTGGYEQY

J gene: TRBJ1-1
clone size: NA
CDR3 length: 11
V gene: TRBV11-3
CDR3 protein: ASSRQPATEAF

J gene: TRBJ2-3
clone size: NA
CDR3 length: 15
V gene: TRBV18
CDR3 protein: ASSPNVRGDSWDTQY

J gene: TRBJ2-7
clone size: once
CDR3 length: 13
V gene: TRBV5-1
CDR3 protein: ASSRDRSSSYEQY

J gene: TRBJ1-2
clone size: NA
CDR3 length: 12
V gene: TRBV18
CDR3 protein: ASSRGAERHGYT

J gene: TRBJ1-6
clone size: once
CDR3 length: 12
V gene: TRBV9
CDR3 protein: ASGPGQINSPLH

J gene: TRBJ2-3
clone size: NA
CDR3 length: 12
V gene: TRBV6-5
CDR3 protein: ASSSRQRTDTQY

J gene: TRBJ2-7
clone size: NA
CDR3 length: 11
V gene: TRBV2
CDR3 protein: ASMDRASYEQY

J gene: TRBJ2-5
clone size: few
CDR3 length: 11
V gene: TRBV5-4
CDR3 protein: ASSGLDQETQY

J gene: TRBJ1-5
clone size: once
CDR3 length: 11
V gene: TRBV18
CDR3 protein: ASSPGGSQPQH

J gene: TRBJ1-6
clone size: NA
CDR3 length: 13
V gene: TRBV6-4
CDR3 protein: ASSEEVGQGGPLH

J gene: TRBJ1-1
clone size: few
CDR3 length: 13
V gene: TRBV6-5
CDR3 protein: ASSRRRDRDAEAF

J gene: TRBJ2-7
clone size: NA
CDR3 length: 14
V gene: TRBV30
CDR3 protein: AWSAHLTGTAYEQY

J gene: TRBJ2-5
clone size: NA
CDR3 length: 12
V gene: TRBV4-3
CDR3 protein: AKKGGGHQETQY

J gene: TRBJ1-2
clone size: NA
CDR3 length: 12
V gene: TRBV13
CDR3 protein: ASSLRAGGYGYT

J gene: TRBJ1-5
clone size: once
CDR3 length: 11
V gene: TRBV28
CDR3 protein: ASWGRGRQPQH

J gene: TRBJ1-5
clone size: NA
CDR3 length: 13
V gene: TRBV7-8
CDR3 protein: ASSLRGIGNQPQH

J gene: TRBJ1-1
clone size: NA
CDR3 length: 13
V gene: TRBV6-1
CDR3 protein: ASSDVRGGHTEAF

J gene: TRBJ2-7
clone size: few
CDR3 length: 12
V gene: TRBV7-2
CDR3 protein: ASSPHRGPYEQY

J gene: TRBJ1-5
clone size: NA
CDR3 length: 14
V gene: TRBV27
CDR3 protein: ASSLSWVAAKGPQH

J gene: TRBJ2-3
clone size: NA
CDR3 length: 14
V gene: TRBV4-3
CDR3 protein: ASSQESGLVTDTQY

J gene: TRBJ1-6
clone size: NA
CDR3 length: 13
V gene: TRBV6-1
CDR3 protein: ASRPDTGYNSPLH

J gene: TRBJ2-5
clone size: NA
CDR3 length: 16
V gene: TRBV19
CDR3 protein: ASSITPRLAGGRETQY

J gene: TRBJ1-5
clone size: NA
CDR3 length: 11
V gene: TRBV9
CDR3 protein: ASSVSVEQPQH

J gene: TRBJ1-2
clone size: few
CDR3 length: 11
V gene: TRBV10-2
CDR3 protein: ASRGTGGFGYT

J gene: TRBJ1-3
clone size: NA
CDR3 length: 9
V gene: TRBV18
CDR3 protein: ASSEGNTIY

J gene: TRBJ2-2
clone size: NA
CDR3 length: 15
V gene: TRBV6-1
CDR3 protein: ASSEAEDGPNTGELF

J gene: TRBJ1-3
clone size: NA
CDR3 length: 9
V gene: TRBV10-2
CDR3 protein: ASRVEDHIY

J gene: TRBJ1-3
clone size: NA
CDR3 length: 13
V gene: TRBV28
CDR3 protein: ASSRMASSGNTIY

J gene: TRBJ1-2
clone size: NA
CDR3 length: 17
V gene: TRBV4-3
CDR3 protein: ASSQDSRPGARTNYGYT

J gene: NA
clone size: NA
CDR3 length: 12
V gene: TRBV18
CDR3 protein: ASSPAGGSYEQY

J gene: TRBJ1-4
clone size: NA
CDR3 length: 9
V gene: TRBV28
CDR3 protein: ASSFDEKLF

J gene: TRBJ1-6
clone size: NA
CDR3 length: 13
V gene: TRBV9
CDR3 protein: ASKRGDSPNSPLH

J gene: TRBJ1-2
clone size: NA
CDR3 length: 13
V gene: TRBV9
CDR3 protein: ASSAPLGANYGYT

J gene: TRBJ1-6
clone size: few
CDR3 length: 11
V gene: TRBV7-9
CDR3 protein: ASSWQGDSPLH

J gene: TRBJ1-3
clone size: NA
CDR3 length: 13
V gene: TRBV10-3
CDR3 protein: AISGQAYSGNTIY

J gene: TRBJ1-1
clone size: NA
CDR3 length: 11
V gene: TRBV2
CDR3 protein: ASSGSGNTEAF

J gene: TRBJ2-1
clone size: once
CDR3 length: 16
V gene: TRBV10-1
CDR3 protein: ASSESMVGVNSYNEQF

J gene: TRBJ2-5
clone size: NA
CDR3 length: 12
V gene: TRBV7-9
CDR3 protein: ASIKGRAGETQY

J gene: TRBJ1-2
clone size: NA
CDR3 length: 11
V gene: TRBV19
CDR3 protein: ASSLGQGRGYT

J gene: TRBJ1-1
clone size: few
CDR3 length: 13
V gene: TRBV6-1
CDR3 protein: ASKDQQGRSTEAF

J gene: TRBJ1-4
clone size: NA
CDR3 length: 13
V gene: TRBV28
CDR3 protein: ASSLTGPKGEKLF